These T cell receptor beta chains were read from a single sample in a study of T cells in Graves' hyperthyroidism and ophthalmopathy. From the multiplex PCR reads, TCRdb called clonotypes with MiXCR, one entry per CDR3 protein. The table has 350,000 to 400,000 distinct CDR3 sequences, just under 15% seen once. Sample: blood. All receptors come from a woman aged 30 to 39 with Graves' hyperthyroidism. Each CDR3 is given with its conserved first and last residue. A D gene is named only where the DNA matches it firmly. Rows may omit the clone size; those that give it use once, few, many or a size class.

clone_size	j_call	v_call	d_call	cdr3_nt	cdr3_aa
many	TRBJ2-7	TRBV7-6	NA	TGTGCCAGCGAGAAGGGACCGGAGCAGTACTTC	CASEKGPEQYF
many	TRBJ2-3	TRBV11-2	NA	TGTGCCAGCAGCTCTTCGGTAGATACGCAGTATTTT	CASSSSVDTQYF
many	TRBJ2-1	TRBV20-1	NA	TGCAGTGCTTTAACCGGGATCTACAATGAGCAGTTCTTC	CSALTGIYNEQFF
few	TRBJ2-7	TRBV12-3/TRBV12-4	TRBD2	TGTGCCAGCAGGGGCGGGAGGATCTCCGAGCAGTACTTC	CASRGGRISEQYF
many	TRBJ2-1	TRBV3-1	TRBD2	TGTGCCAGCAGCAACTTAGCGGGAGGGAGGAGTAATGAGCAGTTCTTC	CASSNLAGGRSNEQFF
many	TRBJ2-7	TRBV28	NA	TGTGCCAGCATGTGGGCAGCCTGGCCCTACGAGCAGTACTTC	CASMWAAWPYEQYF
NA	TRBJ2-7	TRBV6-5	NA	TGTGCCAGCAGTTATGGTGCGGGACAGTCCTACGAGCAGTACTTC	CASSYGAGQSYEQYF
many	TRBJ1-1	TRBV12-3/TRBV12-4	NA	TGTGCCAGCAGTTTGTCCGGGACCCTGAACACTGAAGCTTTCTTT	CASSLSGTLNTEAFF
many	TRBJ2-2	TRBV25-1	TRBD2	TGTGCCAGCAGTGAATACCAGCGGGAGGGTAACACCGGGGAGCTGTTTTTT	CASSEYQREGNTGELFF
few	TRBJ2-5	TRBV6-5	NA	TGTGCCAGCAGTTACTCACAGTACCAAGAGACCCAGTACTTC	CASSYSQYQETQYF
many	TRBJ2-1	TRBV7-6	NA	TGTGCCAGCAGCTCGCCGGGACTTGGCTCCTACAATGAGCAGTTCTTC	CASSSPGLGSYNEQFF
many	TRBJ2-5	TRBV18	NA	TGTGCCAGCTCACCACCCCCCCTTGCGTACCAAGAGACCCAGTACTTC	CASSPPPLAYQETQYF
many	TRBJ2-5	TRBV3-1	TRBD1	TGTGCCAGCAGCCAGGGGACAGTGCTGCGAGAGACCCAGTACTTC	CASSQGTVLRETQYF
few	TRBJ1-1	TRBV6-1	NA	TGTGCCACAGGGAGGGAAGCTTTCTTT	CATGREAFF
many	TRBJ2-7	TRBV27	NA	TGTGCCAGCAGTCCAGGTGGGCGGACAGGACTATCCTACGAGCAGTACTTC	CASSPGGRTGLSYEQYF
many	TRBJ1-1	TRBV20-1	NA	TGCAGTGCTGGGACGTCACATATGAACACTGAAGCTTTCTTT	CSAGTSHMNTEAFF
many	TRBJ2-1	TRBV3-1	NA	TGTGCCAGCAGCCGATTCGTCAGTGAGCAGTTCTTC	CASSRFVSEQFF
few	TRBJ2-7	TRBV20-1	TRBD1	TGCAGTGCAGCCCGGACAGGGGTCTACGAGCAGTACTTC	CSAARTGVYEQYF
many	TRBJ1-1	TRBV30	TRBD1	TGTGCCGGGGGGGACAGGGGTATGTCTTTCTTT	CAGGDRGMSFF
NA	TRBJ1-3	TRBV2	NA	TGTGCCAGCAGTATTTCGGGGGCTACCTATTTT	CASSISGATYF
NA	TRBJ2-3	TRBV7-9	NA	TGTGCCAGCAGCTTCGGCGGGCCAAGCACAGATACGCAGTATTTT	CASSFGGPSTDTQYF
many	TRBJ2-7	TRBV28	NA	TGTGCCAGCAGTTTGGCGGGAATTCAAGAGCAGTACTTC	CASSLAGIQEQYF
NA	TRBJ2-2	TRBV24-1	NA	TGTGCCACCAGTGCGGGCCTCAACACCGGGGAGCTGTTTTTT	CATSAGLNTGELFF
many	TRBJ2-3	TRBV29-1	NA	TGCAGCGTTCTAGGGAGCGGAGGGGGGGCAGATACGCAGTATTTT	CSVLGSGGGADTQYF
few	TRBJ1-5	TRBV12-3/TRBV12-4	TRBD1	TGTGCCAGCATTCGGACAGGCGAGGGGCCCCAGCATTTT	CASIRTGEGPQHF
NA	TRBJ1-1	TRBV5-1	NA	TGCGCCAGCAGCTTTTACACAGACACTGAAGCTTTCTTT	CASSFYTDTEAFF
many	TRBJ2-3	TRBV20-1	TRBD2	TGCAGTGCTCCTAAACCAACTAGCGGGAGCCCAGATACGCAGTATTTT	CSAPKPTSGSPDTQYF
many	TRBJ2-3	TRBV20-1	NA	TGCAGTGCTACGTTACTAGCAGGGGGCACAGATACGCAGTATTTT	CSATLLAGGTDTQYF
many	TRBJ1-1	TRBV30	NA	TGTGCCTGGAGCCAGAGGCTCCTTAAAGCTTTCTTT	CAWSQRLLKAFF
NA	TRBJ2-1	TRBV19	NA	TGTGCCAGTAGTAACGACGGTAGCTCCTACAATGAGCAGTTCTTC	CASSNDGSSYNEQFF
many	TRBJ2-7	TRBV10-3	TRBD1	TGTGCCATCAGTGACCCCCAGGGGGCCCTCTCCTACGAGCAGTACTTC	CAISDPQGALSYEQYF
NA	TRBJ2-2	TRBV25-1	NA	TGTGCCAGCAGTGCCGGGACGGGGACGGCCGGGGAGCTGTTTTTT	CASSAGTGTAGELFF
NA	TRBJ1-5	TRBV19	NA	TGTGCCAGTACCCCTCGCGGTCAGCCCCAGCATTTT	CASTPRGQPQHF
NA	TRBJ2-7	TRBV29-1	NA	TGCAGCGCCATCGGGGTTTTACAATACGAGCAGTACTTC	CSAIGVLQYEQYF
many	TRBJ1-5	TRBV18	NA	TGTGCCAGCTCAACCAGTGCAGGCGATCAGCCCCAGCATTTT	CASSTSAGDQPQHF
many	TRBJ2-5	TRBV12-3/TRBV12-4	TRBD2	TGTGCCAGCAGATACACCGGGACTAGCGGGAGAGGGACAGGAGAGACCCAGTACTTC	CASRYTGTSGRGTGETQYF
many	TRBJ1-1	TRBV12-3/TRBV12-4	TRBD1	TGTGCCAGCAGCATAGGGACAGGAAACACTGAAGCTTTCTTT	CASSIGTGNTEAFF
few	TRBJ2-2	TRBV3-1	NA	TGTGCCAGCAGCCAAGCGAGACAGCTGGGGGAGCTGTTTTTT	CASSQARQLGELFF
NA	TRBJ2-5	TRBV4-1	NA	TGCGCCAGCAGCCAAGGGAGTAACCTCAACAGGGAGCTAACCAAAGAGACCCAGTACTTC	CASSQGSNLNRELTKETQYF
NA	TRBJ1-2	TRBV19	NA	TGTGCCAGTAGAGTGCCAGGGCTCTATGGCTACACCTTC	CASRVPGLYGYTF
NA	TRBJ1-2	TRBV20-1	NA	TGCAGTGCTAGAGATATCTTAGGGAACTATGGCTACACCTTC	CSARDILGNYGYTF
NA	TRBJ2-4	TRBV30	NA	TGTGCCTGGGAAACCGGGGACATTCAGTACTTC	CAWETGDIQYF
NA	TRBJ1-2	TRBV19	TRBD1	TGTGCCAGTAGTCGGGACAGGGGCGCGATCCCTAACTATGGCTACACCTTC	CASSRDRGAIPNYGYTF
NA	TRBJ2-3	TRBV5-5	NA	TGTGCCAGCAGCATCTCGGGGGGCCCAGATACGCAGTATTTT	CASSISGGPDTQYF
NA	TRBJ2-2	TRBV28	NA	TGTGCCAGCAGTTTCTCGAGGAACTCTTTATGGGAGCTGTTTTTT	CASSFSRNSLWELFF
few	TRBJ2-7	TRBV29-1	NA	TGCAGCGTCGCGAAGTCCGGCAGGGAGGACGAGCAGTACTTC	CSVAKSGREDEQYF
few	TRBJ1-5	TRBV6-2/TRBV6-3	NA	TGTGCCAGCAGCCACCAGGGACGATGGGATCAGCCCCAGCATTTT	CASSHQGRWDQPQHF
NA	TRBJ2-7	TRBV20-1	TRBD2	TGCAGTGCTAGAGATACCTCGGGTAGCGGGACCTCCTACGAGCAGTACTTC	CSARDTSGSGTSYEQYF
NA	TRBJ2-7	TRBV29-1	TRBD1	TGCAGCGTTGACGGACAGGGCTCAACAGGCGGAGGCTCCTACGAGCAGTACTTC	CSVDGQGSTGGGSYEQYF
many	TRBJ2-5	TRBV3-1	TRBD1	TGTGCCAGCAGCCGATATGACAGGGGGCGCCAAGAGACCCAGTACTTC	CASSRYDRGRQETQYF
NA	TRBJ1-2	TRBV15	NA	TGTGCCACCAATCAGGACGGACACTATGGCTACACCTTC	CATNQDGHYGYTF
once	TRBJ1-5	TRBV5-1	NA	TGCGCCAGCAGCTTGACTGCAGGAAGCAATCAGCCCCAGCATTTT	CASSLTAGSNQPQHF
many	TRBJ1-1	TRBV3-1	TRBD1	TGTGCCAGCAGCCCCCGACAGGGGGACACTGAAGCTTTCTTT	CASSPRQGDTEAFF
many	TRBJ2-7	TRBV27	TRBD2	TGTGCCAGCAGTATGTCTAGCGGGTCCTACTCCTACGAGCAGTACTTC	CASSMSSGSYSYEQYF
many	TRBJ1-1	TRBV28	NA	TGTGCCAGCCGCTCGACTGAAGCTTTCTTT	CASRSTEAFF